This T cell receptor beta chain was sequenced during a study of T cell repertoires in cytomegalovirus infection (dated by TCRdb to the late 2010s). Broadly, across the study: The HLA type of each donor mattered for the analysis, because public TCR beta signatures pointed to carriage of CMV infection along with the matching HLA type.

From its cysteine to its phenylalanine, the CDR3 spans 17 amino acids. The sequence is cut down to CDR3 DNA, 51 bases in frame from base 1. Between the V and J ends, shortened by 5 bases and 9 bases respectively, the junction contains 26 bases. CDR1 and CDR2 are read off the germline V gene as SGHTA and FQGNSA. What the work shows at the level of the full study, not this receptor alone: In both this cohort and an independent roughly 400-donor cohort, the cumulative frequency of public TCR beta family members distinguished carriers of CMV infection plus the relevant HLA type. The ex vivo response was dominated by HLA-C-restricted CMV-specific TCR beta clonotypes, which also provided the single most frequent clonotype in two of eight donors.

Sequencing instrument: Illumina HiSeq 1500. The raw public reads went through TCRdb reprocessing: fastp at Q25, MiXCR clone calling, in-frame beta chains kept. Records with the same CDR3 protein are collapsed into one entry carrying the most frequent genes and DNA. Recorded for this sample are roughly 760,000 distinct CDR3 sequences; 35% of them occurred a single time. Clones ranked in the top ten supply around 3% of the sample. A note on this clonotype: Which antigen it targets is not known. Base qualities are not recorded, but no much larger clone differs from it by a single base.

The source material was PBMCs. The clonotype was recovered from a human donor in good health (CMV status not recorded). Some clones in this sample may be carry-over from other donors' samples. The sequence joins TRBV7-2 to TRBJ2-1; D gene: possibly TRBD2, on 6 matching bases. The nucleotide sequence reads TGTGCCAGCAGCCTGCGGACCTTTAGGGACTCCAGAAGTGAGCAGTTCTTC. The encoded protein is CASSLRTFRDSRSEQFF.